These 22 T cell receptor beta chains were sequenced from one sample in a study of OX40 agonist ivuxolimab in advanced cancers. TCRdb keeps only in-frame clones here, not all; method: immunoSEQ multiplex PCR. The sample contains tens of thousands of clones, 91% of which appear only once. The starting material was CD4+ or CD8+ T cells sorted from blood, obtained in a trial of the OX40 agonist ivuxolimab. These receptors were taken from an adult with an advanced solid tumor such as melanoma, head and neck, liver or kidney cancer.

This chain connects TRBV30 to TRBJ2-7; TRBD2 matches 8 bases. V was pared by 6 bases and J by 3 bases, with 7 bases of the junction left unmatched. From germline, CDR1 is GTSNPN and CDR2 SVGIG (reference sequence). The CDR3 is 13 amino acids. The CDR3 loop reads CACSGIRGYEQYF. CDR3 DNA sequence: TGTGCCTGTAGCGGGATAAGAGGCTACGAGCAGTACTTC.

This clone was counted between two and nine times. V and J are TRBV29-1 and TRBJ1-1; D is ambiguous. With 7 bases removed from V and 2 bases from J, the gap between germline ends came to 11 bases. Germline V gene lookup returns CDR1 SQVTM and CDR2 ANQGSEA. The CDR3 is made up of 12 amino acids. Written as DNA, the CDR3 is TGCAGCGCCCTGACGGGAAACACTGAAGCTTTCTTT. Protein product: CSALTGNTEAFF.

CDR3 nucleotide sequence: TGCGCCAGCAGCTTGGTATCTAGCGGGAGCTCCTACAATGAGCAGTTCTTC. This translates into CASSLVSSGSSYNEQFF. The chain carries TRBV5-1 and TRBJ2-1; TRBD2 matches 10 bases. Germline values: CDR1 SGHRS, CDR2 YFSETQ. The CDR3 contains 17 residues. J was trimmed by 0 bases and V by 0 bases; bases with no gene match: 3.

V usage is TRBV6-5 and J usage is TRBJ2-7; D is possibly TRBD1 (6 bases). Trimming removed 2 bases at V and 2 bases at J, with 10 bases between. Germline V gene sequence: CDR1 MNHEY, CDR2 SVGAGI. The CDR3 is made up of 14 amino acids. The CDR3, as DNA: TGTGCCAGCAGTTACCAGACAGGCACCTACGAGCAGTACTTC. The encoded protein is CASSYQTGTYEQYF.

The chain employs TRBV7-2 and TRBJ2-1; D is perhaps TRBD2 (6 bases). The V gene lost 1 base and the J gene lost 5 bases, with 9 bases spanning the gap. This CDR3 spans 14 amino acids. Germline CDR1 and CDR2: SGHTA and FQGNSA. CDR3 nucleotides: TGTGCCAGCAGCTTAGTACTAGCCCACAATGAGCAGTTCTTC. It codes for CASSLVLAHNEQFF.

This clone was picked up one time. The chain combines TRBV2 with TRBJ2-5, with a possible D match to TRBD2 (5 bases). Trimming stripped 6 bases from V and 7 bases from J, with 18 bases between. The CDR3 has 14 amino acids. Per the germline V gene, CDR1 is SNHLY and CDR2 is FYNNEI. CDR3 nucleotides: TGTGCCAGCAGGGACCCGGAGGTTTTCCGGACCCAGTACTTC. Translating it yields CASRDPEVFRTQYF.

V is TRBV28 and J is TRBJ1-3; 8 bases fit TRBD1. With 6 bases clipped from V and 2 bases from J, the junction kept 6 bases outside the gene matches. This CDR3 has 15 residues. CDR1 MDHEN and CDR2 SYDVKM come from the germline V gene. In DNA, the CDR3 is TGTGCCAGCAGGGCAGGGGGCGGCACTGGAAACACCATATATTTT. This sequence encodes CASRAGGGTGNTIYF.

The V and J genes are TRBV18 and TRBJ2-5; 10 nucleotides line up with TRBD1. The J call may be wrong; the DNA end is better matched by TRBJ2-7. The V gene's germline CDR1 is KGHSH and CDR2 LQKENI. There are 15 residues in the CDR3. The CDR3 loop reads CASSPPGQGGYEQYF. The CDR3 nucleotides are TGTGCCAGCTCACCACCTGGACAGGGGGGATACGAGCAGTACTTC.

The rearrangement joins TRBV19 to TRBJ2-7, with TRBD1 as a possible D gene (6 bases). The CDR3 is 11 residues long. Germline CDR1 and CDR2: LNHDA and SQIVND (reference sequence). The CDR3, as DNA: TGTGCTACCCGGACAGCTCGCGAGCAGTACTTC. Residues: CATRTAREQYF.

The rearrangement links TRBV19 to TRBJ2-7, with D maybe TRBD2 (6 bases). V lost 4 bases and J lost 1, with 17 bases in between. The CDR3 covers 16 residues. Germline V gene lookup returns CDR1 LNHDA and CDR2 SQIVND (reference sequence). The CDR3 nucleotides are TGTGCCAGTAGTACCTCGTCCGGGGGAGGATCCTACGAGCAGTACTTC. It codes for CASSTSSGGGSYEQYF.

The chain joins TRBV20-1 to TRBJ2-7; D perhaps matches TRBD2 (6 bases). The CDR3 contains 11 residues. Trimming pared 3 bases from V and 7 bases from J, leaving 10 bases between. Per germline, CDR1 DFQATT and CDR2 SNEGSKA (reference sequence). The CDR3 reads CSASPGTEQYF. The CDR3 DNA reads TGCAGTGCTAGCCCCGGGACTGAGCAGTACTTC.

The chain has TRBV10-3 and TRBJ2-5, with D perhaps matching TRBD2 (6 bases). Trimming took off 3 bases at V and 3 bases at J, with 20 bases between the two ends. CDR3 length equals 17 residues. The V gene's germline CDR1 is ENHRY and CDR2 SYGVKD. CDR3 in amino acids: CAISDPSGSGGEETQYF. The CDR3 DNA sequence: TGTGCCATCAGTGATCCCTCCGGTAGCGGAGGCGAAGAGACCCAGTACTTC.

Turning to this clone: The sample contains more than one DNA sequence encoding this CDR3. The chain links TRBV10-3 to TRBJ2-3; 10 bases line up with TRBD2. Germline assignment: CDR1 ENHRY and CDR2 SYGVKD. Unmatched junction bases numbered 1, after V lost 0 bases and J lost 4 bases. The CDR3 runs 15 residues. CDR3 residues: CAISESLAGADTQYF. CDR3 DNA sequence: TGTGCCATCAGTGAGTCCCTAGCGGGAGCAGATACGCAGTATTTT.

The chain joins TRBV28 to TRBJ2-7; 8 bases fit TRBD1. This CDR3 is 16 amino acids long. The germline CDR1 and CDR2 sequences are MDHEN and SYDVKM. The J segment lost 2 bases and the V segment lost 3 bases, leaving 9 bases of the junction unmatched. The CDR3: CASSFGTGLITYEQYF. DNA of the CDR3: TGTGCCAGCAGTTTCGGGACAGGCTTAATTACCTACGAGCAGTACTTC.

The V gene is TRBV15, the J gene TRBJ2-1, with 13 bases identical to TRBD2. CDR1 is LNHNV and CDR2 is YYDKDF in the germline V gene (reference sequence). The CDR3 covers 16 residues. Losses at the gene ends were 1 base for V and 5 bases for J; bases not matched to a gene: 2. The CDR3 protein is CATSRGGTSGNNEQFF. As DNA, the CDR3 is TGTGCCACCAGCAGAGGGGGGACTAGCGGGAACAATGAGCAGTTCTTC.

In its sample, this clone was seen many times. The chain links TRBV2 to TRBJ1-5; 9 bases match TRBD1. The CDR3 extends over 15 amino acids. The germline gives CDR1 SNHLY, CDR2 FYNNEI. The junction had 3 bases not matched to a gene; V was cut back by 5 bases and J by 1 base. This CDR3 reads CASSPDRGSNQPQHF. CDR3 sequence (DNA): TGTGCCAGCAGTCCCGACAGGGGGAGCAATCAGCCCCAGCATTTT.

This chain links TRBV28 with TRBJ1-1, with TRBD1 as a possible D gene (6 bases). The CDR3 length is 12 residues. Germline CDR1 and CDR2: MDHEN and SYDVKM. V was clipped by 6 bases and J by 8 bases, with 13 bases between them. This chain's CDR3 is CASRSPGQEAFF. CDR3 bases: TGTGCCAGCAGATCCCCGGGACAAGAAGCTTTCTTT. Complete variable domain (other parts from reference TRBV28 and TRBJ1-1): DVKVTQSSRYLVKRTGEKVFLECVQDMDHENMFWYRQDPGLGLRLIYFSYDVKMKEKGDIPEGYSVSREKKERFSLILESASTNQTSMYLCASRSPGQEAFFGQGTRLTVV.

This chain joins TRBV18 and TRBJ2-3, with TRBD2 identical over 8 bases. From germline, CDR1 is KGHSH and CDR2 LQKENI. The CDR3 covers 15 residues. After removal of 6 bases from V and 4 bases from J, the junction contained 9 bases not matched to a gene. The chain's CDR3 is CASSPNSGNSDTQYF. CDR3 coding DNA: TGTGCCAGCTCCCCGAATAGCGGGAATTCAGATACGCAGTATTTT.

CDR3 nucleotides: TGTGCCAGCTCACCCACACGAGATGAAAAACTGTTTTTT. Protein sequence: CASSPTRDEKLFF. The J gene is TRBJ1-4, the V gene TRBV18; D is unclear. V gave up 3 bases and J gave up 6 bases, with 8 bases separating them. This CDR3 has 13 residues. Germline V gene lookup returns CDR1 KGHSH and CDR2 LQKENI.

Only one count was recorded for this clone. The chain carries TRBV7-9 and TRBJ1-5; D possibly corresponds to TRBD1 (5 bases). Per germline, CDR1 SEHNR and CDR2 FQNEAQ (reference sequence). The CDR3 runs 15 residues. The ends were cut back, 4 bases at V and 3 bases at J, with 13 bases in the middle. CDR3 residues: CASSSGRLINQPQHF. CDR3 coding DNA: TGTGCCAGCAGCTCGGGACGCCTAATCAATCAGCCCCAGCATTTT.

The genes are TRBV5-1 and TRBJ2-1; 11 nucleotides line up with TRBD2. Looked up from germline, CDR1 is SGHRS and CDR2 is YFSETQ. The ends lost 4 bases at V and 9 bases at J; junction bases unmatched: 15. This CDR3 contains 17 residues. CDR3 protein: CASSPGTSGLKWVEQFF. CDR3 coding DNA: TGCGCCAGCAGCCCGGGGACTAGCGGCCTAAAGTGGGTTGAGCAGTTCTTC. Supplemented by reference TRBV5-1 and TRBJ2-1, the full variable domain reads KAGVTQTPRYLIKTRGQQVTLSCSPISGHRSVSWYQQTPGQGLQFLFEYFSETQRNKGNFPGRFSGRQFSNSRSEMNVSTLELGDSALYLCASSPGTSGLKWVEQFFGPGTRLTVL.

CDR3 in DNA: TGTGCCAGTCCAGCCGGGACAGGGGGCTCCGAGCAGTACTTC. Its protein is CASPAGTGGSEQYF. The chain joins TRBV9 to TRBJ2-7, with TRBD1 matching over 12 bases. The ends lost 8 bases at V and 6 bases at J; junction bases unmatched: 9. The CDR3 contains 14 residues. CDR1 and CDR2 from the germline V gene are SGDLS and YYNGEE.